The next 5 T cell receptor beta chains were all read from a single sample in a study of CD8+ T cells in alopecia areata. Isolated RNA was reverse transcribed into cDNA used as the sequencing template. Sequenced by immunoSEQ multiplex PCR; TCRdb stores in-frame clones only, minus some. The sample includes about 2,600 clones, around 65% of them seen just once. The sample comprised skin. These receptors were obtained from a human donor in good health.

This chain joins TRBV19 and TRBJ2-2, with TRBD2 identical over 7 bases. The CDR3 totals 13 residues. The ends lost 10 bases at V and 5 bases at J; junction bases unmatched: 7. Germline-derived CDR1 and CDR2 are LNHDA and SQIVND (reference sequence). DNA of the CDR3: TGTGCCACCCTAGCGGAATGGACCGGGGAGCTGTTTTTT. This translates into CATLAEWTGELFF.

The chain couples TRBV14 to TRBJ2-1, with 7 bases that match TRBD2. This CDR3 has 17 amino acids. Per the germline V gene, CDR1 is SGHDN and CDR2 is FVKESK. With V trimmed by 2 bases and J by 2 bases, 9 bases remained unmatched. The CDR3 is CASSQLRAGWTYNEQFF. In DNA, the CDR3 is TGTGCCAGCAGCCAACTCCGAGCGGGGTGGACCTACAATGAGCAGTTCTTC.

By its share, this clone is hyperexpanded. The J gene is TRBJ2-3, the V gene TRBV6-5; possible D gene TRBD2, 5 bases. V dropped 6 bases and J dropped 0 bases, with 10 bases sitting between them. In germline, CDR1 is MNHEY, CDR2 SVGAGI. This CDR3 is built from 14 residues. CDR3 residues: CASSPTRSTDTQYF. The CDR3 coding sequence is TGTGCCAGCAGCCCCACTAGGAGCACAGATACGCAGTATTTT.

V gene TRBV2 combines with J gene TRBJ2-7; 7 bases are shared with TRBD2. Per germline, CDR1 SNHLY and CDR2 FYNNEI. CDR3 length equals 15 residues. Trimming at V came to 7 bases and at J to 4 bases, leaving 13 bases not matched to a gene. CDR3 sequence (DNA): TGTGCCAGCACCTACGATAGATCGGGGGGATACGAGCAGTACTTC. This gives the protein CASTYDRSGGYEQYF. The whole variable domain, filled in from reference TRBV2 and TRBJ2-7, reads EPEVTQTPSHQVTQMGQEVILRCVPISNHLYFYWYRQILGQKVEFLVSFYNNEISEKSEIFDDQFSVERPDGSNFTLKIRSTKLEDSAMYFCASTYDRSGGYEQYFGPGTRLTVT.

The V call is TRBV7-9, the J call TRBJ2-3; 10 bases line up with TRBD2. V was clipped by 5 bases and J by 4 bases; unmatched bases: 9. The germline V gene encodes CDR1 SEHNR and CDR2 FQNEAQ (reference sequence). CDR3 size: 16 residues. CDR3 coding DNA: TGTGCCAGCAGCCTCACTCTAGCGGGGGAAGCAGATACGCAGTATTTT. Amino acids: CASSLTLAGEADTQYF. Full variable domain (rest looked up from reference TRBV7-9 and TRBJ2-3): DTGVSQNPRHKITKRGQNVTFRCDPISEHNRLYWYRQTLGQGPEFLTYFQNEAQLEKSRLLSDRFSAERPKGSFSTLEIQRTEQGDSAMYLCASSLTLAGEADTQYFGPGTRLTVL.